Listed below are T cell receptor beta chains from one sample, sequenced in a study of human T cells and chemical hapten exposure. TCRdb fed the RACE reads into MiXCR, producing one record per CDR3 protein. The profile shows over 55,000 distinct CDR3 sequences, approximately 10% of them singletons. The material sequenced was whole blood, taken in connection with sensitization to the hapten diphenylcyclopropenone (DPC). The receptor set was obtained from a man aged 40-50 years with alopecia areata. Some clones in this sample may be carry-over from other donors' samples. The CDR3 runs from the conserved cysteine through the conserved F or W. Each record gives: CDR3 DNA, CDR3 protein, V gene, J gene, clone size, D gene. A D gene is named only where the DNA matches it firmly. Where a row states a size, it is once, few, many or the class of an expanded clone; other rows omit it.

TGCAGTGCTTCCGGAAGGGGCCATTCCGAGCAGTACTTC	CSASGRGHSEQYF	TRBV20-1	TRBJ2-7	many	-
TGTGCCAGCAGCTTAGTGGCAATCCGGGCAAGCACAGATACGCAGTATTTT	CASSLVAIRASTDTQYF	TRBV11-2	TRBJ2-3	-	-
TGTGCCAGCAGTGAATACGCCCAGCCTAACTATGGCTACACCTTC	CASSEYAQPNYGYTF	TRBV2	TRBJ1-2	few	-
TGTGCCAGCAGCTTCCTAGCGGGAGGACGCACAGATACGCAGTATTTT	CASSFLAGGRTDTQYF	TRBV11-2	TRBJ2-3	many	TRBD2
TGCAGTGCCCCGCTAGCGGGGTACCAAGAGACCCAGTACTTC	CSAPLAGYQETQYF	TRBV20-1	TRBJ2-5	many	TRBD2
TGCAGTGCTAGAAAAACCGGGACAGGGCGCAATCAGCCCCAGCATTTT	CSARKTGTGRNQPQHF	TRBV20-1	TRBJ1-5	-	TRBD1
TGTGCCAGCGGTTTGGAATTGGGGGCGCAGGGGTACGAGCAGTACTTC	CASGLELGAQGYEQYF	TRBV12-3/TRBV12-4	TRBJ2-7	-	-
TGTGCCAGCAGCTTCCGGGGTGCCAACGTCCTGACTTTC	CASSFRGANVLTF	TRBV11-1	TRBJ2-6	many	-
TGTGCCAGCAAAGTGGGGGGTAATAGCAATCAGCCCCAGCATTTT	CASKVGGNSNQPQHF	TRBV12-3/TRBV12-4	TRBJ1-5	few	-
TGCAGCGTTGGGGGAGGGGGCACTGAAGCTTTCTTT	CSVGGGGTEAFF	TRBV29-1	TRBJ1-1	many	-
TGCGCCAGCAGCTTGGAACAGGGCTACTACGAGCAGTACTTC	CASSLEQGYYEQYF	TRBV5-1	TRBJ2-7	few	-
TGTGCCAGCAACCAGGGTCGGGTCACAGATACGCAGTATTTT	CASNQGRVTDTQYF	TRBV6-5	TRBJ2-3	-	-
TGTGCCAGCAGTTACGGGGTTTATCCGCGGGAGCAGTACTTC	CASSYGVYPREQYF	TRBV6-7	TRBJ2-7	-	-
TGTGCCAGCAGCCACAGGGGGGGCAATTCACCCCTCCACTTT	CASSHRGGNSPLHF	TRBV12-3/TRBV12-4	TRBJ1-6	few	TRBD1
TGTGCCAGCAGGGGTGGACTCGCCTACGAGCAGTACTTC	CASRGGLAYEQYF	TRBV6-2/TRBV6-3	TRBJ2-7	few	-
TGTGCCAGCAGCCAAGCAGATACGCAGTATTTT	CASSQADTQYF	TRBV3-1	TRBJ2-3	-	-
TGTGCCAGCAGTTTCCAGGGGAACACTGAAGCTTTCTTT	CASSFQGNTEAFF	TRBV27	TRBJ1-1	-	-
TGTGCCAGCAGCGAAGCGGGGTTCACTGAAGCTTTCTTT	CASSEAGFTEAFF	TRBV7-9	TRBJ1-1	many	-
TGTGCCAGCAGTGAACGGCGCGGCGTGGGGGAGCAGTACTTC	CASSERRGVGEQYF	TRBV28	TRBJ2-7	-	-
TGTGCCAGCAGGGGAGGCAGGTGGGCAGTGTACAATGAGCAGTTCTTC	CASRGGRWAVYNEQFF	TRBV12-3/TRBV12-4	TRBJ2-1	-	-
TGTGCCAGCAGTTTAGACAGGACCTTGAACACTGAAGCTTTCTTT	CASSLDRTLNTEAFF	TRBV27	TRBJ1-1	-	-
TGTGCCAGCAGCGTAGGTCTAGTTGATATACAGACCCAGTACTTC	CASSVGLVDIQTQYF	TRBV9	TRBJ2-5	-	-
TGTGCCAGCAGTTTAACAAAAGCTGGGCGGGAGGAGGGGAATGAGCAGTTCTTC	CASSLTKAGREEGNEQFF	TRBV27	TRBJ2-1	many	TRBD2
TGTGCCAGCAGCGTAGCGGATAACTATGGCTACACCTTC	CASSVADNYGYTF	TRBV9	TRBJ1-2	few	-
TGTGCCAGCAGTTTTGCAGGGGGCAGTCAGCCCCAGCATTTT	CASSFAGGSQPQHF	TRBV12-3/TRBV12-4	TRBJ1-5	many	TRBD1
TGTGCCAGCAGCCAAGATCTAACTAGCGGGGCGCAGTATTTT	CASSQDLTSGAQYF	TRBV14	TRBJ2-3	once	TRBD2
TGCAGTGCTTACACACTAGCGGGGAGCCACAATGAGCAGTTCTTC	CSAYTLAGSHNEQFF	TRBV20-1	TRBJ2-1	-	TRBD2
TGTGCCAGCAGTTCTTCATGGAGGACTAGCTCCTACAATGAGCAGTTCTTC	CASSSSWRTSSYNEQFF	TRBV7-2	TRBJ2-1	few	TRBD2
TGTGCCAGCAGTTACCGGGACATCCGAGAGGGCAATCAGCCCCAGCATTTT	CASSYRDIREGNQPQHF	TRBV6-6	TRBJ1-5	few	-
TGTGCCACCCGGAAAGGGGGCGATAATTCACCCCTCCACTTT	CATRKGGDNSPLHF	TRBV3-1	TRBJ1-6	few	TRBD1
TGCAGTGCTAGAGATACGTCGGGAGTGGGCAATGAGCAGTTCTTC	CSARDTSGVGNEQFF	TRBV20-1	TRBJ2-1	many	-
TGTGCCAGCAGTGAAAATCGGCCGGAGCAGTACTTC	CASSENRPEQYF	TRBV2	TRBJ2-7	many	-